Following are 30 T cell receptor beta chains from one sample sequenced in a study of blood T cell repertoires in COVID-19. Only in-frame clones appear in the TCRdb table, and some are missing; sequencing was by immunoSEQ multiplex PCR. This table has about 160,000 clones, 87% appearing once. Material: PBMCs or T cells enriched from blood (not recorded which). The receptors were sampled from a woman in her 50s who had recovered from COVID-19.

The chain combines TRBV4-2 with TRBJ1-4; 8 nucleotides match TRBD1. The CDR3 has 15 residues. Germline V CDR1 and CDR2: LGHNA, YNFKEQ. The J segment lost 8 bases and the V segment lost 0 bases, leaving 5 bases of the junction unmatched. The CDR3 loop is CASSQDAGGGEKLFF. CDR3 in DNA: TGTGCCAGCAGCCAAGATGCAGGGGGCGGCGAAAAACTGTTTTTT.

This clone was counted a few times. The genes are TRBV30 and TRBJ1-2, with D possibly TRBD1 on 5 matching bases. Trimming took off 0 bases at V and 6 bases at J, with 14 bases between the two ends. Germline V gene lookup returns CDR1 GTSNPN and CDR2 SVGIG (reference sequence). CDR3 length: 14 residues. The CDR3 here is CAWSVGLRGDGYTF. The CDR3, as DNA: TGTGCCTGGAGTGTGGGGTTACGGGGGGATGGCTACACCTTC.

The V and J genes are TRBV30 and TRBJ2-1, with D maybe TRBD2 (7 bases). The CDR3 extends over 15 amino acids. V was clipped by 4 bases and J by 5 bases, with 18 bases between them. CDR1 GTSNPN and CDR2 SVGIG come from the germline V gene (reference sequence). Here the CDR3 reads CAWTGRGAIHNEQFF. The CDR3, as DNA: TGTGCCTGGACCGGCCGGGGGGCGATCCACAATGAGCAGTTCTTC. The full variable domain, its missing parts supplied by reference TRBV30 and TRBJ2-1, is SQTIHQWPATLVQPVGSPLSLECTVEGTSNPNLYWYRQAAGRGLQLLFYSVGIGQISSEVPQNLSASRPQDRQFILSSKKLLLSDSGFYLCAWTGRGAIHNEQFFGPGTRLTVL.

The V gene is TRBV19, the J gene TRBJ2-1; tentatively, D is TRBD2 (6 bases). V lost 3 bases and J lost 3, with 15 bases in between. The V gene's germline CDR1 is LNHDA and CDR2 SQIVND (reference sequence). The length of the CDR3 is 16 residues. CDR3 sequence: CASSMPGRGLYNEQFF. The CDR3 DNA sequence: TGTGCCAGTAGTATGCCCGGGCGGGGCCTCTACAATGAGCAGTTCTTC.

This CDR3 reads CASSQDLPTATMNTEAFF. The CDR3 nucleotides are TGTGCCAGCAGCCAAGACCTGCCCACTGCCACCATGAACACTGAAGCTTTCTTT. The chain has TRBV4-2 and TRBJ1-1, with unresolved D. V lost 0 bases and J lost 0, with 17 bases in between. CDR1 and CDR2 from the germline V gene are LGHNA and YNFKEQ. The CDR3 has 18 residues.

The CDR3 coding sequence is TGTGCCAGCAGGGAGGCTATTAGCACAGATACGCAGTATTTT. Translated: CASREAISTDTQYF. This chain links TRBV6-4 with TRBJ2-3, with D tentatively TRBD2 (5 bases). V lost 6 bases to trimming and J lost 0 bases, with 10 bases between them. The germline V gene encodes CDR1 MRHNA and CDR2 SNTAGT. The CDR3 loop spans 14 amino acids.

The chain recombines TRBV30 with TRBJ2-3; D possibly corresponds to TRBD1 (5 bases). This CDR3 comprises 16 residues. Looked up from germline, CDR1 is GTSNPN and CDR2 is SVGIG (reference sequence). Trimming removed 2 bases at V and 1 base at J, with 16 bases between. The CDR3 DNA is TGTGCCTGGAGTATTAAAGGGGCAGGAGGCACAGATACGCAGTATTTT. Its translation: CAWSIKGAGGTDTQYF.

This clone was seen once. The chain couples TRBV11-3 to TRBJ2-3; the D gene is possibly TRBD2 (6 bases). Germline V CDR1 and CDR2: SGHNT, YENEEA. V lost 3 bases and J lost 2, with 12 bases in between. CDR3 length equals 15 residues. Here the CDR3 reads CASSFPTRHTDTQYF. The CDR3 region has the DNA TGTGCCAGCAGCTTCCCGACTAGACACACAGATACGCAGTATTTT.

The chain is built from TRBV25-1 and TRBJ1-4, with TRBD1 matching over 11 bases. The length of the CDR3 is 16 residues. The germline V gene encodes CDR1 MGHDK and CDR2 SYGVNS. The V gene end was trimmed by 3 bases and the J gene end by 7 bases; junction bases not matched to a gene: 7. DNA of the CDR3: TGTGCCAGCAGTGATTTCAGGACAGGGGGCTTTGAAAAACTGTTTTTT. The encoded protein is CASSDFRTGGFEKLFF.

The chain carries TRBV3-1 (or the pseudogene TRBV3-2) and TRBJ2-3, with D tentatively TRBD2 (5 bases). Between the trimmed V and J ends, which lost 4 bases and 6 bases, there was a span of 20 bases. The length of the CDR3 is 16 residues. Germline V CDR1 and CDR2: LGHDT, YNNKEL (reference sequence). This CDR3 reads CASSPLIGGPKDTQYF. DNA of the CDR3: TGTGCCAGCAGCCCTCTCATCGGCGGGCCTAAGGATACGCAGTATTTT.

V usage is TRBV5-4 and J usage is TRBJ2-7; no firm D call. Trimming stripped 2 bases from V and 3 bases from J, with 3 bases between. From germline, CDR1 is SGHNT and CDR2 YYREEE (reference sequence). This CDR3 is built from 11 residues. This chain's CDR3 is CASSFYYEQYF. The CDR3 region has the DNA TGTGCCAGCAGCTTTTACTACGAGCAGTACTTC.

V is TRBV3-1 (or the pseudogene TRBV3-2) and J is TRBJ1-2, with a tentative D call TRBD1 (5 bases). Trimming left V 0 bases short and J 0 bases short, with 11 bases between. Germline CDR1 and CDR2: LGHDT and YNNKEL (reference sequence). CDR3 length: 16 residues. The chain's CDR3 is CASSQDLGGTNYGYTF. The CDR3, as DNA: TGTGCCAGCAGCCAAGATCTCGGGGGGACTAACTATGGCTACACCTTC.

The CDR3 region has the DNA TGTGCCACCGAGGGGGACAGACAAGCTTTCTTT. Its translation: CATEGDRQAFF. The gene calls are TRBV15 and TRBJ1-1, with 7 bases fitting TRBD1. The ends lost 8 bases at V and 9 bases at J; junction bases unmatched: 6. This CDR3 contains 11 residues. Germline V gives CDR1 LNHNV, CDR2 YYDKDF (reference sequence).

The DNA of the CDR3 is TGTGCCAGCTCACCGCGAAGGGACAGGGGTCAAGAGACCCAGTACTTC. Encoded protein: CASSPRRDRGQETQYF. This chain connects TRBV18 to TRBJ2-5, with TRBD1 matching over 10 bases. The CDR3 spans 16 residues. The trim removed 3 bases at V and 2 bases at J, leaving 6 bases unmatched. From germline, CDR1 is KGHSH and CDR2 LQKENI.

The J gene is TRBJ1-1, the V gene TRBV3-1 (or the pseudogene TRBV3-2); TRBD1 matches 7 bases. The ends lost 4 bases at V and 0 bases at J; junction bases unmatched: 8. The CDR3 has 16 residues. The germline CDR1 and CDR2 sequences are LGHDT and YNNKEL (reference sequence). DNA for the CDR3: TGTGCCAGCAGCCGCAGGGGGGTCCGAGTGAACACTGAAGCTTTCTTT. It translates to CASSRRGVRVNTEAFF.

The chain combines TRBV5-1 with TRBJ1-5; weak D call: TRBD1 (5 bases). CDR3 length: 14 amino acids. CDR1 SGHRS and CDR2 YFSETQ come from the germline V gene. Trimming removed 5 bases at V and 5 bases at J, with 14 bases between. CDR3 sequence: CASSLPGLHQPQHF. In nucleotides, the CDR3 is TGCGCCAGCAGTTTACCGGGACTCCATCAGCCCCAGCATTTT.

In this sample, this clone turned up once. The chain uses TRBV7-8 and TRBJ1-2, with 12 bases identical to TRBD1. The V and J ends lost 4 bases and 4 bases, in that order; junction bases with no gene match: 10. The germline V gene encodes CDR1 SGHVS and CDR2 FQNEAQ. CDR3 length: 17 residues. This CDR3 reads CASSSRGQGASSYGYTF. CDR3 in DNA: TGTGCCAGCAGCTCAAGGGGACAGGGGGCCAGTAGCTATGGCTACACCTTC. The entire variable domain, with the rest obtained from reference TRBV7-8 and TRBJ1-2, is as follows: GAGVSQSPRYKVAKRGQDVALRCDPISGHVSLFWYQQALGQGPEFLTYFQNEAQLDKSGLPSDRFFAERPEGSVSTLKIQRTQQEDSAVYLCASSSRGQGASSYGYTFGSGTRLTVV.

The CDR3 DNA follows: TGTGCCAGTGCCGGGACAGATAGGACTTACTACGAGCAGTACTTC. The encoded protein is CASAGTDRTYYEQYF. The J gene is TRBJ2-7, the V gene TRBV28; 7 nucleotides align to TRBD1. Germline V lookup: CDR1 MDHEN, CDR2 SYDVKM. V was clipped by 9 bases and J by 3 bases; unmatched bases: 14. The CDR3 totals 15 residues. The full variable domain, with the rest looked up from reference TRBV28 and TRBJ2-7, is DVKVTQSSRYLVKRTGEKVFLECVQDMDHENMFWYRQDPGLGLRLIYFSYDVKMKEKGDIPEGYSVSREKKERFSLILESASTNQTSMYLCASAGTDRTYYEQYFGPGTRLTVT.

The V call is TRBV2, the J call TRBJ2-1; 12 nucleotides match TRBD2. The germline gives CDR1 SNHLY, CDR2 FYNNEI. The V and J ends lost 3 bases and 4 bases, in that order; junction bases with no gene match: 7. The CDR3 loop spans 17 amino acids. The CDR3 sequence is CASSDFWTSGIYNEQFF. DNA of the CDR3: TGTGCCAGCAGTGATTTCTGGACTAGCGGGATTTACAATGAGCAGTTCTTC. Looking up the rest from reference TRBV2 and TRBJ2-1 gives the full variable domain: EPEVTQTPSHQVTQMGQEVILRCVPISNHLYFYWYRQILGQKVEFLVSFYNNEISEKSEIFDDQFSVERPDGSNFTLKIRSTKLEDSAMYFCASSDFWTSGIYNEQFFGPGTRLTVL.

CDR3 bases: TGTGCCAGCAGTCGTTGGACAGGTCACTCTTACGAGCAGTACTTC. Protein: CASSRWTGHSYEQYF. This chain connects TRBV13 to TRBJ2-7; 7 bases are a match to TRBD1. The CDR3 runs 15 residues. Trimming at V came to 6 bases and at J to 4 bases, leaving 12 bases not matched to a gene. The germline V gene encodes CDR1 PRHDT and CDR2 FYEKMQ (reference sequence).

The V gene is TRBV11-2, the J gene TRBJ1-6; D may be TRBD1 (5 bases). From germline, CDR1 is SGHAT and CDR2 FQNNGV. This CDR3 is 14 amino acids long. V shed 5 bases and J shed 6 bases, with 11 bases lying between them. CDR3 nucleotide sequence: TGTGCCAGCAGCCCCACAGGTGGTAATTCACCCCTCCACTTT. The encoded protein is CASSPTGGNSPLHF. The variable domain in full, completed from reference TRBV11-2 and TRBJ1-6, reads EAGVAQSPRYKIIEKRQSVAFWCNPISGHATLYWYQQILGQGPKLLIQFQNNGVVDDSQLPKDRFSAERLKGVDSTLKIQPAKLEDSAVYLCASSPTGGNSPLHFGNGTRLTVT.

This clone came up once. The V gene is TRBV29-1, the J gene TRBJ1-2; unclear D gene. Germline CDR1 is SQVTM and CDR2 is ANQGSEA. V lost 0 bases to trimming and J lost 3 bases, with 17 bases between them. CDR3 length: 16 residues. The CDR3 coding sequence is TGCAGCGTTGAAGAAAGGAAGGCGGGGATTTACTATGGCTACACCTTC. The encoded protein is CSVEERKAGIYYGYTF.

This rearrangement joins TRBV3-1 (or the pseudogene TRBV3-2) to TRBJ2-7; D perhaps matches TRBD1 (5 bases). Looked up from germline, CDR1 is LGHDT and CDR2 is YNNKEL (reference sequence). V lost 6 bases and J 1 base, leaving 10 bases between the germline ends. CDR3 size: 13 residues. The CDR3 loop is CASSYDSSYEQYF. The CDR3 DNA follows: TGTGCCAGCAGTTATGACAGTTCCTACGAGCAGTACTTC.

The CDR3 coding sequence is TGTGCCAGCAGCGACCGAGGCGGGACAGTGACAGATACGCAGTATTTT. Translated: CASSDRGGTVTDTQYF. The chain uses TRBV11-1 and TRBJ2-3, with a weak D call TRBD1 (7 bases). Germline assignment: CDR1 SGHAT and CDR2 FQDESV (reference sequence). There are 16 residues in the CDR3. Trimming stripped 5 bases from V and 3 bases from J, with 18 bases between. The whole variable domain, filled in from reference TRBV11-1 and TRBJ2-3, reads EAEVAQSPRYKITEKSQAVAFWCDPISGHATLYWYRQILGQGPELLVQFQDESVVDDSQLPKDRFSAERLKGVDSTLKIQPAELGDSAMYLCASSDRGGTVTDTQYFGPGTRLTVL.

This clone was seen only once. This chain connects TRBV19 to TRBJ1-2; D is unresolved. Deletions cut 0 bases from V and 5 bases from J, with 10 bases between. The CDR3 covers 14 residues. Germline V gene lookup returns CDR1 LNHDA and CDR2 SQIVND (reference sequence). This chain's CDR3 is CASSIDSRIYGYTF. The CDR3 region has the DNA TGTGCCAGTAGTATAGATTCGCGGATATATGGCTACACCTTC.

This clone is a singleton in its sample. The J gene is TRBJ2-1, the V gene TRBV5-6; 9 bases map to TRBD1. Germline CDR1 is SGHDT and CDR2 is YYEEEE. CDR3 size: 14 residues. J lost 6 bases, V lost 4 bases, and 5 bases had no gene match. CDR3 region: CASSLGQGFNEQFF. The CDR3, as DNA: TGTGCCAGCAGCCTAGGACAGGGGTTCAATGAGCAGTTCTTC.

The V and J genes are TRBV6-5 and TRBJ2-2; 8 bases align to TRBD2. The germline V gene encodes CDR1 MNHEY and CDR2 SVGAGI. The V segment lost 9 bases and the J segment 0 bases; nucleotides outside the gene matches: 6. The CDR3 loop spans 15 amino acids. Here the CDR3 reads CASNPGLANTGELFF. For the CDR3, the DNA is TGTGCCAGTAATCCGGGACTAGCGAACACCGGGGAGCTGTTTTTT.

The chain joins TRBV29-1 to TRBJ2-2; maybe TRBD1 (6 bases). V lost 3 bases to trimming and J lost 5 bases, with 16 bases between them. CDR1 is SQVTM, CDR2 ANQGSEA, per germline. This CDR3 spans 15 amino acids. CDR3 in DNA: TGCAGCGTTGAGGGGGCTGGAGGTGGTACCGGGGAGCTGTTTTTT. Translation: CSVEGAGGGTGELFF.

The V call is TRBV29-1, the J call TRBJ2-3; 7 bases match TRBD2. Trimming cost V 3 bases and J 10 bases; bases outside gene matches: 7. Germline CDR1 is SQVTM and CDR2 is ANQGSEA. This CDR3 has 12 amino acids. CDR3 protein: CSVEAGVRAQYF. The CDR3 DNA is TGCAGCGTTGAGGCGGGAGTTAGAGCGCAGTATTTT.

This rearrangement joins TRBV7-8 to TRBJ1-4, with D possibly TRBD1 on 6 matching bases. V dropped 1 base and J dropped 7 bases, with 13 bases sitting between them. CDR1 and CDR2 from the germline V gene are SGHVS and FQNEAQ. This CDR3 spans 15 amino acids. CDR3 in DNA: TGTGCCAGCAGCTTAGTAGTAGGGGACATTGAAAAACTGTTTTTT. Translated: CASSLVVGDIEKLFF.